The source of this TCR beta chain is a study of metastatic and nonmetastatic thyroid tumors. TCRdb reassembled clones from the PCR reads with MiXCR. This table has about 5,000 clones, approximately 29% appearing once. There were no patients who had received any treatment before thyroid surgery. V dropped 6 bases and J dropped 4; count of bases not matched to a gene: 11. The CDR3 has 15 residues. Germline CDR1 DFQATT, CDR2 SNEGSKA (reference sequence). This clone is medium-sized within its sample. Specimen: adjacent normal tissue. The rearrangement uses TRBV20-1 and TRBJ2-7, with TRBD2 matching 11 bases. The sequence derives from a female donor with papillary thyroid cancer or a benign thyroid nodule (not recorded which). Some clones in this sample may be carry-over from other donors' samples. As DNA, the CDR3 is TGCAGTGCCATACTGCCGGGACTAGCGGCTTACGAGCAGTACTTC. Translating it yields CSAILPGLAAYEQYF.